This note documents a single T cell receptor (beta chain) sequence. This clonotype was observed a handful of times. Its binding antigen is unknown. Nothing much larger sits one base from this clone, and base qualities are not available. The data were obtained in a study of human T cells and chemical hapten exposure (dated by TCRdb to about 2021). With regard to the full study: For sensitization, 2% DPC in acetone was applied to a 2 cm by 2 cm area of upper inner arm skin. Weekly therapeutic DPC doses were additionally applied to the scalp of patients throughout the roughly 25-week study period. Patch testing on the upper back used Finn chambers containing 0.01% DPC, with scoring done after 6 days according to International Contact Dermatitis Research Group standards. Most of the patients in the cohort were female, and the cohort covered alopecia areata with under or over 50% scalp involvement, alopecia totalis and alopecia universalis. The libraries were sequenced as a pool, and the TCR yield per sample differed mostly because of small variations in library volumes within the pool. Peripheral blood TCR repertoire changes were tracked in vivo in alopecia patients during primary and secondary sensitization to the hapten diphenylcyclopropenone (DPC). Blood samples were taken from patients before sensitization (week 0) and at 2, 6 and about 24 weeks after DPC sensitization. Roughly 30 alopecia patients gave blood for TCR sequencing at one to four time points (pre-sensitization, 2, 6 and 24 weeks).

Including cysteine and phenylalanine, the CDR3 has 17 amino acids. Left in the record is the CDR3 DNA by itself, 51 bases read in frame from the first base. Compared with germline, V lacks 7 bases and J lacks 4 bases; bases without a gene match: 12. CDR1 SQVTM and CDR2 ANQGSEA were looked up in the germline V gene. In the paper's terms, the time point label means: patch test 1, 2 weeks after DPC sensitization. The treatment or condition label, as the study defines it: therapeutic diphenylcyclopropenone sensitization with weekly scalp DPC. At each patch-test visit, blood was drawn before the patch test was applied. To be eligible, patients had to be aged 18 to 70, diagnosed with alopecia and judged suitable for DPC therapy, while pregnant patients were excluded. Unfractionated whole blood was collected in Tempus Blood RNA tubes, and total RNA was extracted from that blood. The library was produced with RACE. These reads were obtained on a NextSeq 500. During library preparation, unique molecular identifiers were attached to individual cDNA molecules so that TCRs could be counted quantitatively and reproducibly. For every blood RNA sample, sequencing covered both the TCR alpha and TCR beta chains. As for the authors' bioinformatics: The median number of TCRs per sample was 90,000 to 100,000, ranging from roughly 20,000 to 690,600. V, J and CDR3 annotation of the TCR reads was performed with the Decombinator software suite. Every sample was subsampled to the same number of TCRs (28,000) for the PS versus PT1 abundance plots. Expanded TCRs were defined as absent before sensitization and observed at least eight times at the 2-week time point. TCRdb trimmed the raw reads at Q25, called clones with MiXCR and kept productive beta chains. Under each unique CDR3 protein, matching rows form one entry showing the most common genes and DNA. The V and J calls follow TCRdb's processing rather than the paper's. The sample data list more than 90,000 distinct CDR3 sequences, and roughly 10% of these were observed just once. Of the sample, about 2% is held by the ten largest clones.

Overall study results and their limits: Expanded TCRs formed significantly more large CDR3 similarity clusters than pre-sensitization or healthy control sets, consistent with antigen-driven responses. Alopecia, a presumed autoimmune disease, was present in all patients, so the immune response of the patients might differ from that of healthy individuals. The number of TCRs above 1 in 1000 frequency did not change with DPC sensitization; there was no evidence of global repertoire structure alterations. Patch test score was positively correlated with the number of PT1 expanded TCRs, with significance at thresholds 8, 16 and 32 but not at 4. Repeated subsampling changed both the strength of the expansion versus patch-test correlation and the threshold at which that correlation became significant.

The sequences come from whole blood, collected in connection with sensitization to the hapten diphenylcyclopropenone (DPC). The TCR was taken from a man aged 40-49 years with alopecia areata. Some clones in this sample may be carry-over from other donors' samples. The rearranged segments are TRBV29-1 and TRBJ2-1, with 14 bases in between that match TRBD2. The nucleotide sequence is given as TGCAGCGCGGGGGGGACTAGCGGGAGTTTGGCTTACAATGAGCAGTTCTTC. It specifies CSAGGTSGSLAYNEQFF.